Sequencing of this T cell receptor beta chain was carried out in a study of blood T cell repertoires in COVID-19. The protocol was immunoSEQ multiplex PCR, while the TCRdb copy is restricted to in-frame clones and leaves out a portion. The sample has around 200,000 clones, more than 85% seen once. The V and J ends lost 1 base and 2 bases, in that order; junction bases with no gene match: 0. The V gene's germline CDR1 is SGHRS and CDR2 YFSETQ. CDR3 length equals 15 residues. Sequencing was carried out using peripheral blood. The chain is built from TRBV5-1 and TRBJ2-5; 12 positions agree with TRBD2. The sequence was collected from a man aged 35-49 years with active or convalescent COVID-19. The DNA of the CDR3 is TGCGCCAGCAGCTTGCTAGCGGGGGGGCAAGAGACCCAGTACTTC. This encodes CASSLLAGGQETQYF.